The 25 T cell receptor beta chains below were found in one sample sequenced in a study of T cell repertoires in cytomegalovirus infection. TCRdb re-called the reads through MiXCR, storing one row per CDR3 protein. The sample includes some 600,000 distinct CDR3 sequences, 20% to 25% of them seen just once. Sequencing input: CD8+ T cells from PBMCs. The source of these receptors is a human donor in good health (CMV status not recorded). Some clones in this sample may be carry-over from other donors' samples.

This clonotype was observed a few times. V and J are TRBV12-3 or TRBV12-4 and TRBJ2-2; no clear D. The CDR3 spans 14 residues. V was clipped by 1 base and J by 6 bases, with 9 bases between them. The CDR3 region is CASSLGGFAGELFF. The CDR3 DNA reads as TGTGCCAGCAGTTTAGGAGGATTCGCCGGGGAGCTGTTTTTT.

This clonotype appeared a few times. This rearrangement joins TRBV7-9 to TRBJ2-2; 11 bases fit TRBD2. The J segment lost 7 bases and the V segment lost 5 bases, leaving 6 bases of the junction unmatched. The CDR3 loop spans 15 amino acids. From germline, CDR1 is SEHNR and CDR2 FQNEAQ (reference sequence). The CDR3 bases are TGTGCCAGCAGCCTGACTAGCGGGGAAGGCGGGGAGCTGTTTTTT. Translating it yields CASSLTSGEGGELFF.

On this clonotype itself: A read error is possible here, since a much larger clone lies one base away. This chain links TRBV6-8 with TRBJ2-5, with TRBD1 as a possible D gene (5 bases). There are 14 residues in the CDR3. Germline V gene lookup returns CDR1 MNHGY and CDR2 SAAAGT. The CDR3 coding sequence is TGTGTCAGCACCTCATTAGGGGTAGTAGAGACCCAGTACTTC. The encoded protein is CVSTSLGVVETQYF.

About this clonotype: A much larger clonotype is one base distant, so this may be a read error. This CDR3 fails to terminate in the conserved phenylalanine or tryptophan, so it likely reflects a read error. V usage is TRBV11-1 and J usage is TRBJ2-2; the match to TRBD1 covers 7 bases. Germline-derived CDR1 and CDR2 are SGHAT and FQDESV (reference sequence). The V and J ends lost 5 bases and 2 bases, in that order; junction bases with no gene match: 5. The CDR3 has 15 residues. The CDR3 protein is CASSQDRDNTGELFY. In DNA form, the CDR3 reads TGTGCCAGCAGCCAAGACAGGGATAACACCGGGGAGCTGTTTTAT.

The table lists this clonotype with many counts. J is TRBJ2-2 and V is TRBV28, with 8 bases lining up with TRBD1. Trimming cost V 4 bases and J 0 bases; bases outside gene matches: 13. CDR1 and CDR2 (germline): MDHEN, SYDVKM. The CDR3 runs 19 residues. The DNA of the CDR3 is TGTGCCAGCAGTTCGCCTGGGACAGGCTTTACTGCGAACACCGGGGAGCTGTTTTTT. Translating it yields CASSSPGTGFTANTGELFF.

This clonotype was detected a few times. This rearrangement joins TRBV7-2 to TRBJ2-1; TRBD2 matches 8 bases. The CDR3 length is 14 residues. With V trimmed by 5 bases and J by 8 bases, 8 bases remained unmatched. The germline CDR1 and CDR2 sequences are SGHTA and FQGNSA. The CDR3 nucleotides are TGTGCCAGCAGCATCTTAGCGGGGCGCGATGAGCAGTTCTTC. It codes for CASSILAGRDEQFF. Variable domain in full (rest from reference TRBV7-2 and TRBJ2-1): GAGVSQSPSNKVTEKGKDVELRCDPISGHTALYWYRQSLGQGLEFLIYFQGNSAPDKSGLPSDRFSAERTGGSVSTLTIQRTQQEDSAVYLCASSILAGRDEQFFGPGTRLTVL.

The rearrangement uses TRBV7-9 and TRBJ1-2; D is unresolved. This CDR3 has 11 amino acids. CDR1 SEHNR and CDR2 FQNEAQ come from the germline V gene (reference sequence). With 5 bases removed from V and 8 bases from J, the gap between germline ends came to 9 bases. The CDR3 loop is CASSHDGGYTF. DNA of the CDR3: TGTGCCAGCAGCCACGACGGGGGCTACACCTTC. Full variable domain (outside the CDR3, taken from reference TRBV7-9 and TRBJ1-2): DTGVSQNPRHKITKRGQNVTFRCDPISEHNRLYWYRQTLGQGPEFLTYFQNEAQLEKSRLLSDRFSAERPKGSFSTLEIQRTEQGDSAMYLCASSHDGGYTFGSGTRLTVV.

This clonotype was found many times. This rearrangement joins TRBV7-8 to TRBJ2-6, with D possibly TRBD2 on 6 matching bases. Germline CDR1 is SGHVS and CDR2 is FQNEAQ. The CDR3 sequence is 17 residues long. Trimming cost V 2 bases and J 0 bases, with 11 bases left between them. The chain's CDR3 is CASSLNAGYSGANVLTF. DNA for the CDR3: TGTGCCAGCAGCTTAAACGCGGGGTACTCTGGGGCCAACGTCCTGACTTTC.

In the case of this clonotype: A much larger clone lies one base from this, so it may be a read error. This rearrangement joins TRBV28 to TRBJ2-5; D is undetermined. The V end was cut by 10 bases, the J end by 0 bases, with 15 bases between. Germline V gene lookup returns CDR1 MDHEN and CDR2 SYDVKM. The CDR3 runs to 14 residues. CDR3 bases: TGTGCCAACAGCCCCGGGTCTTACCAAGAGACCCAGTACTTC. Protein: CANSPGSYQETQYF.

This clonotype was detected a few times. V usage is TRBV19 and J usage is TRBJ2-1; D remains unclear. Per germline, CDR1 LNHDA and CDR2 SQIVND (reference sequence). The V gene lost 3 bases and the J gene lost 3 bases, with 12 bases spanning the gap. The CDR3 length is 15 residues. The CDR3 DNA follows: TGTGCCAGTAGTATCTACGGTTCCCGCTACAATGAGCAGTTCTTC. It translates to CASSIYGSRYNEQFF.

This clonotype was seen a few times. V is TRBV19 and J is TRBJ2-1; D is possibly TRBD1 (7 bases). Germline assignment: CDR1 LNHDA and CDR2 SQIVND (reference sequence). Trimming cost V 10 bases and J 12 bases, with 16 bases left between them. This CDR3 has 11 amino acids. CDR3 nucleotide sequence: TGTGCCACGGGATGGGGGGACAGGCAGTTCTTC. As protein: CATGWGDRQFF.

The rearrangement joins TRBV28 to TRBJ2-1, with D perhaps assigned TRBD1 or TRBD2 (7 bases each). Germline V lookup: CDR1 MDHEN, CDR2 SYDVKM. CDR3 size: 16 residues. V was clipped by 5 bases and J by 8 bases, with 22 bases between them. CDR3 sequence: CASSLPRRGGSDEQFF. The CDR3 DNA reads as TGTGCCAGCAGTCTGCCCCGCAGGGGGGGTTCGGATGAGCAGTTCTTC.

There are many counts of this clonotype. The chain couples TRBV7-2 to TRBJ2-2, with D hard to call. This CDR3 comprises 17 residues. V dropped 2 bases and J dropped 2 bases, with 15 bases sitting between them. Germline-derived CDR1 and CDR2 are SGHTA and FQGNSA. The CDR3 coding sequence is TGTGCCAGCAGCTTAAACCCCGGTGCCTTTAACACCGGGGAGCTGTTTTTT. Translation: CASSLNPGAFNTGELFF.

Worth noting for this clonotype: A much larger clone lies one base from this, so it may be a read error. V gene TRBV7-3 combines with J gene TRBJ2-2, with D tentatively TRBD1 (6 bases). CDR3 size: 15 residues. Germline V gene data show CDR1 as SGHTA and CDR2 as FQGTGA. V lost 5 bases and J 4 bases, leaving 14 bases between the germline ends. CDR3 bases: TGTGCCAGCAGCCATTATAGGGGGACCACCGGGGAGCTGTTTTTT. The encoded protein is CASSHYRGTTGELFF. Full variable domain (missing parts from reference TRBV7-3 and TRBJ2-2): GAGVSQTPSNKVTEKGKYVELRCDPISGHTALYWYRQSLGQGPEFLIYFQGTGAADDSGLPNDRFFAVRPEGSVSTLKIQRTERGDSAVYLCASSHYRGTTGELFFGEGSRLTVL.

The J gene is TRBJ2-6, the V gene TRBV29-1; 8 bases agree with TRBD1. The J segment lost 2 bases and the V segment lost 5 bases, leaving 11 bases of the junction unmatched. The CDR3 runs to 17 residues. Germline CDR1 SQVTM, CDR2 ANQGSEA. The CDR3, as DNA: TGCAGCGTTTGGCTTCCCCAGGGGGCAACTGGGGCCAACGTCCTGACTTTC. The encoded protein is CSVWLPQGATGANVLTF.

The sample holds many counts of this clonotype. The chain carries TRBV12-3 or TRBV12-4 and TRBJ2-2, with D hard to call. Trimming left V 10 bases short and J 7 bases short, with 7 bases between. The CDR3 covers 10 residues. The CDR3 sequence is CATASGELFF. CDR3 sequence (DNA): TGTGCCACAGCCAGCGGGGAGCTGTTTTTT.

The CDR3 DNA follows: TGTGCCACCAGTGACCCCGAGGGGGAGACAGATACGCAGTATTTT. Translation: CATSDPEGETDTQYF. The V call is TRBV24-1, the J call TRBJ2-3; D is possibly TRBD1 (6 bases). Deletions cut 4 bases from V and 3 bases from J, with 13 bases between. CDR1 KGHDR and CDR2 SFDVKD come from the germline V gene. This CDR3 contains 15 residues.

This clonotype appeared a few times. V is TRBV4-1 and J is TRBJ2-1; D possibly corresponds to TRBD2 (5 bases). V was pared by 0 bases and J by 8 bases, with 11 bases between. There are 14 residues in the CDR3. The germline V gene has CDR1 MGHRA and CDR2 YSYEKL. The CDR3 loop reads CASSQEDGVDEQFF. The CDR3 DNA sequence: TGCGCCAGCAGCCAAGAGGACGGGGTCGATGAGCAGTTCTTC.

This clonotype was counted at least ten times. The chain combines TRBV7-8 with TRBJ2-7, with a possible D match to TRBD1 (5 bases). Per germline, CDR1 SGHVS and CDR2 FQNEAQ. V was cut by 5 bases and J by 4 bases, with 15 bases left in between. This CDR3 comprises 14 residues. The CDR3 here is CASSPGRGWYEQYF. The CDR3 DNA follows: TGTGCCAGCAGCCCCGGTAGGGGTTGGTACGAGCAGTACTTC.

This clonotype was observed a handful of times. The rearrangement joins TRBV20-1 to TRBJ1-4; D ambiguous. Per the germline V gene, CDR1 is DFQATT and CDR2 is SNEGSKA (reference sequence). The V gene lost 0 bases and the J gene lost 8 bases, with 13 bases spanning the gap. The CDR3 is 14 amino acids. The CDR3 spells CSARDLGGREKLFF. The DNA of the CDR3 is TGCAGTGCTAGAGATCTGGGCGGAAGAGAAAAACTGTTTTTT.

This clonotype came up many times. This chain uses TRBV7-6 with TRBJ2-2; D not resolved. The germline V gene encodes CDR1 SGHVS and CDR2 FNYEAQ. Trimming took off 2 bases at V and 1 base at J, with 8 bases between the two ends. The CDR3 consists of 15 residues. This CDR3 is CASSLLSGNTGELFF. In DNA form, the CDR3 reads TGTGCCAGCAGCTTACTATCGGGGAACACCGGGGAGCTGTTTTTT. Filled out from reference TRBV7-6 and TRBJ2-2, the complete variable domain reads GAGVSQSPRYKVTKRGQDVALRCDPISGHVSLYWYRQALGQGPEFLTYFNYEAQQDKSGLPNDRFSAERPEGSISTLTIQRTEQRDSAMYRCASSLLSGNTGELFFGEGSRLTVL.

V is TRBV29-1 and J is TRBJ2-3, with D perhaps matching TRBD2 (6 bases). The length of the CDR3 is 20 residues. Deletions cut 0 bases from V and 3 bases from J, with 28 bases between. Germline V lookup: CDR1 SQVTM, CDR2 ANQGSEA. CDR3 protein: CSVEDPRLVYPEPKTDTQYF. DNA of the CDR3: TGCAGCGTTGAAGATCCGCGACTAGTTTACCCCGAGCCTAAGACAGATACGCAGTATTTT.

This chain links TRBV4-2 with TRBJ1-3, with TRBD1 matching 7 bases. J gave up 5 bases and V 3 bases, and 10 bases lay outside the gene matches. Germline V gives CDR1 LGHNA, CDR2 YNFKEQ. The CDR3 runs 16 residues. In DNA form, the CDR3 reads TGTGCCAGCAGCCACTATAAAGAGGGGGCGAGAAACACCATATATTTT. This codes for CASSHYKEGARNTIYF.

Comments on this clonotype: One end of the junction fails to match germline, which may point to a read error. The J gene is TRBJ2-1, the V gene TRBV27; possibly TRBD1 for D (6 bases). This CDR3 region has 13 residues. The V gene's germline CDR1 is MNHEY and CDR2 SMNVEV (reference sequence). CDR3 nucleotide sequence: TGTGCCAGCAGTTTATCAAGGGACAAAGAGCAGTTCTTC. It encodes CASSLSRDKEQFF.

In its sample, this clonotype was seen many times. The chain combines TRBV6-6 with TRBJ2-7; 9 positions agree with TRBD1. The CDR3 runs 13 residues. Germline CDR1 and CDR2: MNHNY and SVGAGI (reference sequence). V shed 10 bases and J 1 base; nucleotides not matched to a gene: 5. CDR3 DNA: TGTGCCATCTCCGGGACAGGGTCCTACGAGCAGTACTTC. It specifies CAISGTGSYEQYF.